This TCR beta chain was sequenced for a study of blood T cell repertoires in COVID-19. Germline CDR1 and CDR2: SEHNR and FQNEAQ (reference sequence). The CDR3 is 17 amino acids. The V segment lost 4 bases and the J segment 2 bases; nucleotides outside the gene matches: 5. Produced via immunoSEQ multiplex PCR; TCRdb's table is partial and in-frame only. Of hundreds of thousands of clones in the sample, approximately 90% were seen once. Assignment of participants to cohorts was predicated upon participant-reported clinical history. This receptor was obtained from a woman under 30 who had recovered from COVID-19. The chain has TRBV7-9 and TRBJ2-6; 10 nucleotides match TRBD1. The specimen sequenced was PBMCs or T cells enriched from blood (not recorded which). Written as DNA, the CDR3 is TGTGCCAGCAGCTCTCAGGACAGGGGGACTGGGGCCAACGTCCTGACTTTC. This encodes CASSSQDRGTGANVLTF.